This T cell receptor (beta chain) is drawn from a study of Graves' ophthalmopathy and Graves' hyperthyroidism. Broader study findings: A majority of expanded thyroid clonotypes exceeding 0.001 frequency were likewise present in blood. It was with approximately 70% sensitivity and approximately 75% specificity that the model predicted ophthalmopathy progression.

This clonotype has at least ten counts. The antigen remains unidentified. The germline V and J ends were trimmed by 5 bases and 2 bases, with 12 bases remaining between them. Germline V gene data show CDR1 as DFQATT and CDR2 as SNEGSKA (reference sequence). CDR3 length: 13 amino acids. Exclusion covered patients with other autoimmune diseases or uncontrolled infections (as well as pregnancy or lactation). Amplified material comprised TCR beta CDR3 regions derived from RNA transcripts. In the first round, RT-PCR was carried out with HTBI primers, and a multiplex PCR formed the second round. TCRdb fed the multiplex PCR reads into MiXCR, producing one record per CDR3 protein. The data show 200,000 to 250,000 distinct CDR3 sequences, 29% seen once.

The rearrangement uses TRBV20-1 and TRBJ1-2; D not certain. The TCR sequence derives from a man between 50 and 59 years old with Graves' ophthalmopathy. The sequenced sample was peripheral blood. The CDR3 DNA sequence: TGCAGTGCTGGCCATCGGTTGAACTATGGCTACACCTTC. Amino acids: CSAGHRLNYGYTF.